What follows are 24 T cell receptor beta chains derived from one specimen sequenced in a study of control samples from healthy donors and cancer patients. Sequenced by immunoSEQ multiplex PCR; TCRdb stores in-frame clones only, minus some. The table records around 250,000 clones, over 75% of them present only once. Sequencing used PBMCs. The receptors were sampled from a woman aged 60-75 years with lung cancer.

CDR3 DNA: TGTGCCACCAGTGATTGGGGGGGGCAAATGTATTTT. Encoded protein: CATSDWGGQMYF. This chain uses TRBV24-1 with TRBJ2-3; a weak D match, TRBD2 (7 bases). Germline loops: CDR1 KGHDR, CDR2 SFDVKD. V lost 2 bases and J lost 14, with 13 bases in between. The CDR3 length is 12 residues.

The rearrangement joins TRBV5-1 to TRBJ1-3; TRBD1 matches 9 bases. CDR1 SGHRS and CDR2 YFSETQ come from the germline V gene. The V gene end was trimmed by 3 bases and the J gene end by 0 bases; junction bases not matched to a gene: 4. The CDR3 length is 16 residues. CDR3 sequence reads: CASSSGTGTSGNTIYF. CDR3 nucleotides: TGCGCCAGCAGCTCCGGGACAGGGACCTCTGGAAACACCATATATTTT.

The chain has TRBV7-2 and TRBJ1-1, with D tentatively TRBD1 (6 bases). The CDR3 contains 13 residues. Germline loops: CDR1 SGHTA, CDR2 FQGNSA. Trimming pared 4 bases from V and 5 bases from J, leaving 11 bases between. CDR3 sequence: CASSSQGGTEAFF. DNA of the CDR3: TGTGCCAGCAGCTCACAGGGAGGAACTGAAGCTTTCTTT.

The CDR3 DNA reads as TGTGCCAGCAGCTCTACCTTGACAGCACGCAATCAGCCCCAGCATTTT. It specifies CASSSTLTARNQPQHF. The chain links TRBV7-9 to TRBJ1-5; maybe TRBD1 (5 bases). Germline CDR1 SEHNR, CDR2 FQNEAQ (reference sequence). Trimming shortened V by 4 bases and J by 2 bases, and 15 bases separated the two germline ends. The length of the CDR3 is 16 residues.

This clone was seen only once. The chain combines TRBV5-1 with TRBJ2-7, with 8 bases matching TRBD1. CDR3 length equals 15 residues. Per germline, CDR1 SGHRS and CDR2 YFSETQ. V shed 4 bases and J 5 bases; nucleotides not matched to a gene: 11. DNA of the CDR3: TGCGCCAGCAGCGCATCCGGGACAGGTGCCAACGAGCAGTACTTC. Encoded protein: CASSASGTGANEQYF.

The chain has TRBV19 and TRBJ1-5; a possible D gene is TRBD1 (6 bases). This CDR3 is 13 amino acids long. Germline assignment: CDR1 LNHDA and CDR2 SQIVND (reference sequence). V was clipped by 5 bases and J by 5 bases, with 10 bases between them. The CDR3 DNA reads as TGTGCCAGTAGTCGCCCAGGGGATCAGCCCCAGCATTTT. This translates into CASSRPGDQPQHF.

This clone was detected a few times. The DNA for the CDR3 is TGTGCCAGCAGGGCTTCAGGGGGCGCGGCTGAAGCTTTCTTT. The encoded protein is CASRASGGAAEAFF. The chain employs TRBV6-5 and TRBJ1-1, with 8 bases lining up with TRBD1. Germline trimming cut 6 bases from V and 6 bases from J; bases unmatched to any gene: 9. From germline, CDR1 is MNHEY and CDR2 SVGAGI. The CDR3 extends over 14 amino acids.

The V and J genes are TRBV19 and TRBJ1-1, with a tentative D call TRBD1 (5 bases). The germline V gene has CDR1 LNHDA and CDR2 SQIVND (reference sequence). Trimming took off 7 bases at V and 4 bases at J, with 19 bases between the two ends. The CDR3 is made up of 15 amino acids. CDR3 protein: CASTIDRRGTTEAFF. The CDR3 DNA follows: TGTGCCAGTACCATCGACAGAAGAGGTACCACTGAAGCTTTCTTT. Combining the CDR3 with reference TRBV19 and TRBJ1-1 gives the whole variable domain DGGITQSPKYLFRKEGQNVTLSCEQNLNHDAMYWYRQDPGQGLRLIYYSQIVNDFQKGDIAEGYSVSREKKESFPLTVTSAQKNPTAFYLCASTIDRRGTTEAFFGQGTRLTVV.

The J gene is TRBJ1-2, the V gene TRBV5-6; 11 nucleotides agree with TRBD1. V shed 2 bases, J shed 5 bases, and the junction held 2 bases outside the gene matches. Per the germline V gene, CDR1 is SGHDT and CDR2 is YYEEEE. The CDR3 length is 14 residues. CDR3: CASSFGQGAYGYTF. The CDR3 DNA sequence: TGTGCCAGCAGCTTCGGACAGGGGGCGTATGGCTACACCTTC.

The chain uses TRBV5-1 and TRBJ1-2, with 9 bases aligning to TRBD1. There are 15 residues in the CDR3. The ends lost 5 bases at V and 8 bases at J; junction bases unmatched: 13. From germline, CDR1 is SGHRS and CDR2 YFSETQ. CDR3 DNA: TGCGCCAGCAGTTTGCTTCCGGGACAGGGCGGAGGCTACACCTTC. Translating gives CASSLLPGQGGGYTF.

In nucleotides, the CDR3 is TGTGCCAGTAGTTCACAACATTTATATACTGAAGCTTTCTTT. Its protein is CASSSQHLYTEAFF. The rearrangement links TRBV19 to TRBJ1-1, with no clear D. V was trimmed by 5 bases and J by 5 bases, leaving 15 bases between them. Germline V gene sequence: CDR1 LNHDA, CDR2 SQIVND (reference sequence). The CDR3 has 14 residues.

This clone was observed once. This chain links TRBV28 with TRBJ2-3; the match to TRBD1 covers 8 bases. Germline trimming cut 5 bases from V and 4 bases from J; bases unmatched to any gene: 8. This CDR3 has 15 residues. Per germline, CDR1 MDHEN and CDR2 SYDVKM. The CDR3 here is CASSPTGAWADTQYF. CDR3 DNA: TGTGCCAGCAGTCCGACAGGGGCGTGGGCAGATACGCAGTATTTT.

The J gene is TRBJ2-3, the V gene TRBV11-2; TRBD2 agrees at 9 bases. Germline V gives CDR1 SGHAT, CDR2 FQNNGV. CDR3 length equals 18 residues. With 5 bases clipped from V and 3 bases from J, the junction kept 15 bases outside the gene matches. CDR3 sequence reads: CASSTRELAGQRTDTQYF. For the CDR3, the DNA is TGTGCCAGCAGCACCCGGGAACTAGCGGGCCAGAGGACAGATACGCAGTATTTT.

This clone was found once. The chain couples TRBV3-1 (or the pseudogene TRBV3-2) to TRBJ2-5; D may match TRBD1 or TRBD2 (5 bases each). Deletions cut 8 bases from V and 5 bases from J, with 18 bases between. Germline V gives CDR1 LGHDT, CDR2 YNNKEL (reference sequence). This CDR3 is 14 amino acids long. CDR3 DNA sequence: TGTGCCAGCGGGGGTACCTCCATCGTTGAGACCCAGTACTTC. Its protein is CASGGTSIVETQYF.

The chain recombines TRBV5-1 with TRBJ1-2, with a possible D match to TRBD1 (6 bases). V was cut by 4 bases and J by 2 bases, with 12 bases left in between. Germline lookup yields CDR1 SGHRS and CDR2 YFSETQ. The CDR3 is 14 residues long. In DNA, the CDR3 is TGCGCCAGCAGCGCTTTACAGGGCAACTATGGCTACACCTTC. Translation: CASSALQGNYGYTF.

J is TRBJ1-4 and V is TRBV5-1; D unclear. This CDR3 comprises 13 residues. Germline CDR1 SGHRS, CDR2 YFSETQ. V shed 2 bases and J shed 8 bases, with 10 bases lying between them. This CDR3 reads CASSLIGTEKLFF. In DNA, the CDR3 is TGCGCCAGCAGCTTAATTGGAACCGAAAAACTGTTTTTT.

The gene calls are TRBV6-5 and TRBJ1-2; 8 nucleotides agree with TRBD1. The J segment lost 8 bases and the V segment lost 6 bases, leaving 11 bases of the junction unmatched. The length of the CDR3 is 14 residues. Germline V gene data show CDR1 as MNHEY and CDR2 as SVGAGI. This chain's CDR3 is CASRRTGGGEGYTF. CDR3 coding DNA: TGTGCCAGCAGGCGCACAGGGGGAGGGGAAGGCTACACCTTC.

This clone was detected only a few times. CDR3 region: CASSLGQARAFF. CDR3 nucleotides: TGTGCCAGCAGCCTAGGACAGGCTCGAGCTTTCTTT. This rearrangement joins TRBV3-1 (or the pseudogene TRBV3-2) to TRBJ1-1; TRBD1 agrees at 7 bases. The germline gives CDR1 LGHDT, CDR2 YNNKEL (reference sequence). V lost 4 bases to trimming and J lost 10 bases; unmatched junction nucleotides: 6. This CDR3 region has 12 residues.

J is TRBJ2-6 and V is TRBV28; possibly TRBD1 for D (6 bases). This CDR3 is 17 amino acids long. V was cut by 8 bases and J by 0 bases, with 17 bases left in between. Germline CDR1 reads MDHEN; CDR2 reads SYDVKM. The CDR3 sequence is CASAPPGHFSGANVLTF. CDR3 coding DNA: TGTGCCAGCGCCCCCCCGGGACACTTCTCTGGGGCCAACGTCCTGACTTTC. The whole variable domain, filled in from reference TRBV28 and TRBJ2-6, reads DVKVTQSSRYLVKRTGEKVFLECVQDMDHENMFWYRQDPGLGLRLIYFSYDVKMKEKGDIPEGYSVSREKKERFSLILESASTNQTSMYLCASAPPGHFSGANVLTFGAGSRLTVL.

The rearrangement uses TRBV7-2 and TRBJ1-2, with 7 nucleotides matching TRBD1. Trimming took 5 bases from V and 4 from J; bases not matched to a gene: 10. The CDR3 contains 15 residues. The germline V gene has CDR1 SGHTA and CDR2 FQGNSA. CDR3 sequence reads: CASSLTGDQGYGYTF. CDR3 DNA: TGTGCCAGCAGCCTCACAGGGGATCAGGGCTATGGCTACACCTTC.

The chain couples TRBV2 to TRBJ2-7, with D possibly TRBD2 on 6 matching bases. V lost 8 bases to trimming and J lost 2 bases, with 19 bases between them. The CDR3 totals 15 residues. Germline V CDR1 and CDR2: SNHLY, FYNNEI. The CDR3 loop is CASGLLGGDPYEQYF. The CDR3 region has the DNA TGTGCCAGCGGACTACTGGGCGGGGACCCCTACGAGCAGTACTTC.

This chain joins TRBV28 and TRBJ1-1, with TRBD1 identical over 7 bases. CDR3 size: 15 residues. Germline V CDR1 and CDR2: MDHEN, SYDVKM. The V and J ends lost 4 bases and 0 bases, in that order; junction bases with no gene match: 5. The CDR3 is CASSSPGQLNTEAFF. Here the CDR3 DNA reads TGTGCCAGCAGTTCGCCGGGACAGTTGAACACTGAAGCTTTCTTT.

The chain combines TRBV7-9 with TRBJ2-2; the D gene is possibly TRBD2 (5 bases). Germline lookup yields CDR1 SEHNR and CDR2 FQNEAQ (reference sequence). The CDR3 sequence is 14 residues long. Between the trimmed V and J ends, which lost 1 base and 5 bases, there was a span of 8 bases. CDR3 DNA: TGTGCCAGCAGCTTAGGGGCGGGTACCGGGGAGCTGTTTTTT. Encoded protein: CASSLGAGTGELFF.

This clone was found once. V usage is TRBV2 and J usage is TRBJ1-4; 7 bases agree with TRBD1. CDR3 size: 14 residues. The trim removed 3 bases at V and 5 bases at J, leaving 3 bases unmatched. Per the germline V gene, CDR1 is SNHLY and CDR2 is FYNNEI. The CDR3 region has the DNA TGTGCCAGCAGTGATTTGGACAGGAATGAAAAACTGTTTTTT. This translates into CASSDLDRNEKLFF.